The clone carrying this T cell receptor beta chain was observed many times. This sample was included in a study of CD8 T cells in ankylosing spondylitis. Germline lookup yields CDR1 SNHLY and CDR2 FYNNEI. CDR3 length equals 10 residues. V shed 8 bases and J shed 6 bases, with 5 bases lying between them. TCRdb reprocessed the 5' RACE reads via MiXCR and lists one record per CDR3 protein. Of under 150,000 distinct CDR3 sequences in the sample, roughly a tenth were seen once. The chain recombines TRBV2 with TRBJ2-1; D not resolved. The TCR comes from a male donor with ankylosing spondylitis or in good health (not recorded which). The sample comprised blood, either unsorted or a sorted T cell fraction (not recorded which). CDR3 bases: TGTGCCAGCGTAGGCAATGAGCAGTTCTTC. Amino acids: CASVGNEQFF.